This T cell receptor (beta chain) was observed in a study of blood T cell repertoires in COVID-19. Study-level background: In each case, the material was cDNA or gDNA derived from T cells, B-cell-depleted T cells, or PBMCs.

In Cohort 3, a recovered donor had either two negative PCRs, clearance, or symptom resolution. The repertoire was sequenced with immunoSEQ multiplex PCR; TCRdb's copy has only in-frame clones and lacks some. The sample records a few hundred thousand clones, roughly 80% being singletons. Looked up from germline, CDR1 is SGHRS and CDR2 is YFSETQ. With 4 bases clipped from V and 10 bases from J, the junction kept 10 bases outside the gene matches. The CDR3 is made up of 16 amino acids. The sample comprised PBMCs or T cells enriched from blood (not recorded which). This TCR derives from a man aged 45 to 65 who had recovered from COVID-19. The chain uses TRBV5-1 and TRBJ2-1; TRBD2 matches 14 bases. This chain's CDR3 is CASSTGLAGEILEQFF. The CDR3 bases are TGCGCCAGCAGCACGGGACTAGCGGGGGAAATACTCGAGCAGTTCTTC.